This T cell receptor beta chain appears in the sequencing data of a study of blood T cell repertoires in COVID-19. Living in roughly 23 US areas, the participants were between about 18 and 95 years of age. Participants were placed into cohorts based on the clinical history they reported. Here immunoSEQ multiplex PCR was the method, and the copy in TCRdb shows in-frame clones only, minus some. The sample yields fewer than 200,000 clones, approximately 87% seen once. The receptor comes from a woman in her 50s who had recovered from COVID-19. Input material: PBMCs or T cells enriched from blood (not recorded which).

The CDR3 is CASSRGQGRAGELFF. For the CDR3, the DNA is TGTGCCAGCTCACGCGGACAGGGAAGAGCCGGGGAGCTGTTTTTT. V usage is TRBV18 and J usage is TRBJ2-2; 8 bases agree with TRBD1. Germline V gene sequence: CDR1 KGHSH, CDR2 LQKENI. The V gene end was trimmed by 4 bases and the J gene end by 6 bases; junction bases not matched to a gene: 7. The length of the CDR3 is 15 residues.